This T cell receptor beta chain was observed in a study of cytomegalovirus exposure and HLA in healthy donors. The PCR ran on 60 Vbeta and 13 Jbeta primers. Original analysis: The count from a later analysis was some 83 million unique TCR beta chains, some 10 million of them shared. The method was immunoSEQ multiplex PCR; TCRdb's version includes in-frame clones alone and lacks a portion of them. The DNA gave D and trimming, while V, J and clone size come from that table. The sample has roughly 87,000 clones, about four fifths seen once. The V gene's germline CDR1 is MNHEY and CDR2 SMNVEV (reference sequence). This CDR3 region has 17 residues. The V end was cut by 5 bases, the J end by 6 bases, with 25 bases between.

The chain has TRBV27 and TRBJ1-1, with TRBD1 as a possible D gene (6 bases). The sequence was obtained from a man in his 60s in good health and CMV-seronegative. Material: PBMCs. The DNA of the CDR3 is TGTGCCAGCAGTCGGGGTCCCCCAGGGGCTCCTTTCGCTGAAGCTTTCTTT. Protein: CASSRGPPGAPFAEAFF.